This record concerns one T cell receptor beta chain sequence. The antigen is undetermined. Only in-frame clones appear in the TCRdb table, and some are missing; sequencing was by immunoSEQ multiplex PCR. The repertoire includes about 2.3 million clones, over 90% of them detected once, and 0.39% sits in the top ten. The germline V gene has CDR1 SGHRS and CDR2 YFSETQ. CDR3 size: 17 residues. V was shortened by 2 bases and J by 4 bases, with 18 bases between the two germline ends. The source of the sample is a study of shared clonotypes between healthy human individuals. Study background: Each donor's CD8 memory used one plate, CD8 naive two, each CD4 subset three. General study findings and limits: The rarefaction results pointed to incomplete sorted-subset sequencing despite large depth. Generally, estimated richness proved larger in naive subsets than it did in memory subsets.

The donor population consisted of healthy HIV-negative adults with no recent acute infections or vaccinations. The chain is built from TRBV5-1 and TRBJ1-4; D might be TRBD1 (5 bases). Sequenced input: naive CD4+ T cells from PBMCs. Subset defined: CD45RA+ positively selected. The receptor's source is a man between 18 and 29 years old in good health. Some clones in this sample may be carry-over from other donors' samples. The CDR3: CASSLGPLTGGNEKLFF. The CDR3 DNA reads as TGCGCCAGCAGCTTAGGACCGCTAACGGGGGGTAATGAAAAACTGTTTTTT.